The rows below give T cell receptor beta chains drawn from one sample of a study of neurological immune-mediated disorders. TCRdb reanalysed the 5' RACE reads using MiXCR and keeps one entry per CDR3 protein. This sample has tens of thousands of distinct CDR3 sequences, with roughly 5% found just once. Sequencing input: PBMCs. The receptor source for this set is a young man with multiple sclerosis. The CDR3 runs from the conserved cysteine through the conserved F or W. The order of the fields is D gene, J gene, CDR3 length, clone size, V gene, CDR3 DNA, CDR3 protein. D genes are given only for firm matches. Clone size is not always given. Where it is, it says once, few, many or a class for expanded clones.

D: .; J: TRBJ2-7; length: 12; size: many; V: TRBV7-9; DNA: TGTGCCAGCAGCTTAGGCCACGGTGAACAGTACTTC; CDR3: CASSLGHGEQYF
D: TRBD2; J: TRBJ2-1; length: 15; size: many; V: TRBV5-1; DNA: TGCGCCAAGGACCTCCGACTAGCGAAACTCAATGAGCAGTTCTTC; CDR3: CAKDLRLAKLNEQFF
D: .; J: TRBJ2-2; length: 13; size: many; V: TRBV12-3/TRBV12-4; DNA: TGTGCCAGCTTAGGCCCCGGCAGCGGGGAGCTGTTTTTT; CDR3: CASLGPGSGELFF
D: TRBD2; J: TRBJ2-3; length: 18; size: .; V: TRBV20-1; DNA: TGCAGTGCTAGAGTCACTCCGGGACTAGCGGCTAGCACAGATACGCAGTATTTT; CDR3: CSARVTPGLAASTDTQYF
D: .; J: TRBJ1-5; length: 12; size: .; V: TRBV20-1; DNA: TGCAGTGCTAGAGATGGGGCCCAGCCCCAGAATTTT; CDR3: CSARDGAQPQNF
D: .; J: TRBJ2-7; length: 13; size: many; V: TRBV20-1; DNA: TGCAGTGCCAACGGTAGGGTTGCGGGAGAGCAGTACTTC; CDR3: CSANGRVAGEQYF
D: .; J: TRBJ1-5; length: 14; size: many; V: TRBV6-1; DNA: TGTGCCAGCAGACATTACAGTGCAAATCAGCCCCAGCATTTT; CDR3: CASRHYSANQPQHF
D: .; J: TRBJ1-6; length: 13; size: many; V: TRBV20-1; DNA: TGCAGTGCTAGAGACAGGGTTGATTCACCCCTCCACTTT; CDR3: CSARDRVDSPLHF
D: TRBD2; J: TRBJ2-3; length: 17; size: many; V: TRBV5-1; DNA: TGCGCCAGCAGCCGTGGGACTAGCGGGAGGTTTACAGATACGCAGTATTTT; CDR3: CASSRGTSGRFTDTQYF
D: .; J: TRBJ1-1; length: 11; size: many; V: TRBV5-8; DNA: TGTGCCAGCAGCTTAAGATCGGCAGGACGATTT; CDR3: CASSLRSAGRF
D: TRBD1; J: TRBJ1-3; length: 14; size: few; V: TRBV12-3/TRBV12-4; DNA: TGTGCCAGCATACCAACAGGGGGTGGAAAAACCATATATTTT; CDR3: CASIPTGGGKTIYF
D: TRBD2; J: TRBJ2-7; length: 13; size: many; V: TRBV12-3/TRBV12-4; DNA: TGTGCCAGCAGTTGGTCTAGCGGCTACGAGCAGTACTTC; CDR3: CASSWSSGYEQYF
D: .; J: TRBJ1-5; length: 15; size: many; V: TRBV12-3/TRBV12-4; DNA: TGTGCCAGCAGTTTAGGTGGCTCTGGCAATCAGCCCCAGCATTTT; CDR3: CASSLGGSGNQPQHF
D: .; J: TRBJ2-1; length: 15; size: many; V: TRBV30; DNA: TGTGCCTGGAGTGTACCAACCCGGCCATACACTGAGCAGTTCTTC; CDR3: CAWSVPTRPYTEQFF
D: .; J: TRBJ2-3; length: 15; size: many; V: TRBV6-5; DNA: TGTGCCAGCAGTTACTCGTTCCAGGCCACAGATACGCAGTATTTT; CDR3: CASSYSFQATDTQYF
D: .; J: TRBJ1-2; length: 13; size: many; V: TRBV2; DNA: TGTGCCAGCAGCCCCAGGACCGTCCTTGGCTACACCTTC; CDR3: CASSPRTVLGYTF
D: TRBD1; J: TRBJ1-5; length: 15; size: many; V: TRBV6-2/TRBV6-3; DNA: TGTGCCAGCAGACGGGGGCAGGGGGCGAGTCAGCCCCAGCATTTT; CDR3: CASRRGQGASQPQHF
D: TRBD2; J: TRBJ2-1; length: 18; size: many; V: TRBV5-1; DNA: TGCGCCAGCAGCTTCGATCTAGCGGGGGCTCCCCCCTACAATGAGCAGTTCTTC; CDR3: CASSFDLAGAPPYNEQFF
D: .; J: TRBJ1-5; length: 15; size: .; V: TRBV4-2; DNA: TGTGCCAGCAGCCAAGATCTGACAGGACGACAGCCCCAGAATTTT; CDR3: CASSQDLTGRQPQNF
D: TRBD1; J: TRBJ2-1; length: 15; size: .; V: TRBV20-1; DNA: TGCAGTGCCACGAACCTGGGACAGGGGAACAATGAGCAGTTCTTC; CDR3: CSATNLGQGNNEQFF
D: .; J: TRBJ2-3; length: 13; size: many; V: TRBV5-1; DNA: TGCGCCAGCAGCTTGGAGGCGACAGATACGCAGTATTTT; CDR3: CASSLEATDTQYF
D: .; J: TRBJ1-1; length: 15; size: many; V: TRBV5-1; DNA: TGCGCCAGCAGCACCTGGGGGGGCGTGAACACTGAAGCTTTCTTT; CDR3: CASSTWGGVNTEAFF
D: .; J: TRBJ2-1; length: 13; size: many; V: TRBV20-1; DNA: TGCAGTGCTGAAGTAAGCTCCTACAATGAGCAGTTCTTC; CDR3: CSAEVSSYNEQFF
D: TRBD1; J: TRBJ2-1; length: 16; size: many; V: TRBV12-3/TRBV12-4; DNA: TGTGCCAGCAGTCCTGACCGGGACAGGGGCAGGGATGAGCAGTTCTTC; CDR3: CASSPDRDRGRDEQFF
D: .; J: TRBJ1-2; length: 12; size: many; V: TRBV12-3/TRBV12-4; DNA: TGTGCCAGCAGTCCGTTGGGGTATGGCTACACCTTC; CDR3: CASSPLGYGYTF
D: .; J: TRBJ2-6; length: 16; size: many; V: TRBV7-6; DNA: TGTGCCAGCAGCCCGATAGGCCCCTCTGGGGCCAACGTCCTGACTTTC; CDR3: CASSPIGPSGANVLTF
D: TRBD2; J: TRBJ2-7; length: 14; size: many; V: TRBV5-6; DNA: TGTGCCAGCAGCTTGGTCCTAGCGGGGCACGAGCAGTACTTC; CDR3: CASSLVLAGHEQYF
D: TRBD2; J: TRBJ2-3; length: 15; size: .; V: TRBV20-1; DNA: TGCAGTGCTAGAGGACTAGCGGGAGGGTTGGATACGCAGTATTTT; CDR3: CSARGLAGGLDTQYF
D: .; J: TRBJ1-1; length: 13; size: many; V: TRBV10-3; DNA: TGTGCCATCAGGACCGGGGCGAACACTGAAGCTTTCTTT; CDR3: CAIRTGANTEAFF
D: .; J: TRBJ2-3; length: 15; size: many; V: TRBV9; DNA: TGTGCCAGCAGCGTAGGGGCAGAGTACACAGATACGCAGTATTTT; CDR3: CASSVGAEYTDTQYF
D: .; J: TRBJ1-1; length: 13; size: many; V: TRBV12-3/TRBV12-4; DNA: TGTGCCAGCACCTTGGGCAGGGCCACTGAAGCTTTCTTT; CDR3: CASTLGRATEAFF
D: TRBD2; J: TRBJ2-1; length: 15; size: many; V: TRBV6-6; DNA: TGTGCCAGCCCCCAACAGCGGGGGGGCATGGATGAGCAGTTCTTC; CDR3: CASPQQRGGMDEQFF
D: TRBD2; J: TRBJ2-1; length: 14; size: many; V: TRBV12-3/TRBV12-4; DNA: TGTGCCAGCAGCCCCGGGGGGGCCAACAATGAGCAGTTCTTC; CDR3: CASSPGGANNEQFF
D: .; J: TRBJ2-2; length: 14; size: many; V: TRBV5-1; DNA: TGCGCCAGCAGCTTCGGGTCCCTTACCGGGGAGCTGTTTTTT; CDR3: CASSFGSLTGELFF
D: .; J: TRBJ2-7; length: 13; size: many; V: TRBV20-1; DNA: TGCAGTGCTACCCCGGGACGAGAGTACGAGCAGTACTTC; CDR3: CSATPGREYEQYF